This T cell receptor beta chain was sequenced for a study of T cells in Graves' hyperthyroidism and ophthalmopathy. This CDR3 spans 17 amino acids. Germline CDR1 MNHEY, CDR2 SVGAGI. With V trimmed by 6 bases and J by 0 bases, 13 bases remained unmatched. RNA transcripts were the template for amplifying TCR beta CDR3 regions. TCR CDR3 regions were first amplified by RT-PCR with HTBI primers. Using its own MiXCR run on the multiplex PCR reads, TCRdb lists one record per CDR3 protein. The table has about 760,000 distinct CDR3 sequences, over 35% seen once. Absence of ophthalmopathy progression within 18 months defined stable Graves' hyperthyroidism. This clonotype was seen more than once but under ten times.

The specimen sequenced was blood. The clonotype comes from a woman aged 40-49 years with Graves' hyperthyroidism. The rearrangement links TRBV6-5 to TRBJ1-1; TRBD1 matches at 7 bases. CDR3 sequence: CASSLTGVIPLNTEAFF. The CDR3 nucleotides read TGTGCCAGCAGCCTAACAGGGGTGATCCCCTTGAACACTGAAGCTTTCTTT.